The next 6 T cell receptor beta chains were all read from a single sample in a study of brain T cells in children with intractable seizures. Time point here: blood from clinic visit 5 months post-surgery; TSC patient then seizure free. The protocol was immunoSEQ multiplex PCR, while the TCRdb copy is restricted to in-frame clones and leaves out a portion. Here the sample spans 300,000 to 400,000 clones, about 93% being singletons. The material was peripheral blood, obtained roughly 5 months after surgery. The receptors come from a boy in the first two years of life with tuberous sclerosis and intractable seizures.

Here the CDR3 reads CASSLALLGPLNTEAFF. In DNA form, the CDR3 reads TGTGCCAGCAGTTTGGCCCTATTGGGGCCCCTGAACACTGAAGCTTTCTTT. The V call is TRBV27, the J call TRBJ1-1, with D perhaps TRBD1 (5 bases). Trimming stripped 3 bases from V and 0 bases from J, with 17 bases between. Germline V CDR1 and CDR2: MNHEY, SMNVEV (reference sequence). The CDR3 is made up of 17 amino acids.

J is TRBJ2-3 and V is TRBV24-1, with no clear D. CDR1 and CDR2 from the germline V gene are KGHDR and SFDVKD. This CDR3 is 14 amino acids long. The V gene lost 0 bases and the J gene lost 2 bases, with 5 bases spanning the gap. The CDR3 loop reads CATSDLGVTDTQYF. CDR3 sequence (DNA): TGTGCCACCAGTGATTTGGGAGTCACAGATACGCAGTATTTT.

About this clone itself: The sample holds other DNA sequences that translate to the same CDR3. The V and J genes are TRBV6-5 and TRBJ2-7; 8 bases are shared with TRBD2. The CDR3 consists of 15 residues. V shed 3 bases, J shed 0 bases, and the junction held 4 bases outside the gene matches. CDR1 is MNHEY and CDR2 is SVGAGI in the germline V gene. CDR3 bases: TGTGCCAGCAGTTATCGCGGGGGGAGCTCCTACGAGCAGTACTTC. This codes for CASSYRGGSSYEQYF.

The rearrangement uses TRBV24-1 and TRBJ1-2, with D possibly TRBD1 on 6 matching bases. The CDR3 sequence is 15 residues long. Germline V CDR1 and CDR2: KGHDR, SFDVKD. V was pared by 3 bases and J by 6 bases, with 16 bases between. DNA for the CDR3: TGTGCCACCAGTGATCCCATACAGGGTTCGGATGGCTACACCTTC. Its translation: CATSDPIQGSDGYTF.

This clone was counted a single time. CDR3 nucleotides: TGTGCCAGCAGTTACCGGTTCGATAGCAATCAGCCCCAGCATTTT. Its translation is CASSYRFDSNQPQHF. The gene calls are TRBV6-5 and TRBJ1-5; D is ambiguous. Trimming took off 2 bases at V and 0 bases at J, with 8 bases between the two ends. CDR1 is MNHEY and CDR2 is SVGAGI in the germline V gene. CDR3 size: 15 residues.

The chain combines TRBV25-1 with TRBJ2-7; the D is unclear. Germline V gene lookup returns CDR1 MGHDK and CDR2 SYGVNS. With 0 bases removed from V and 7 bases from J, the gap between germline ends came to 7 bases. The CDR3 runs 12 residues. Written as DNA, the CDR3 is TGTGCCAGCAGTGAATACTCCCTGGAGCAGTACTTC. Its translation: CASSEYSLEQYF.